The 30 T cell receptor beta chains given below trace back to one sample, sequenced in a study of shared T cell receptors in the human thymus. Using immunoSEQ multiplex PCR, the repertoire was profiled, and TCRdb retains in-frame clones only, with some absent. Among hundreds of thousands of clones, over 75% were seen once, and the ten largest hold about 0.0094%. These same data were also listed under a study on human thymus T cells.

The sequenced sample consisted of thymocytes. All receptors come from a boy younger than two with a congenital heart defect.

CDR3 DNA sequence: TGTGCCAGCAGTGCCCGCCTACAGGGGCCCCTATCCCCTCACTCTGGGGCCAACGTCCTGACTTTC. Translation gives CASSARLQGPLSPHSGANVLTF. The rearrangement uses TRBV28 and TRBJ2-6; 7 positions agree with TRBD1. The CDR3 spans 22 residues. The V segment lost 5 bases and the J segment 0 bases; nucleotides outside the gene matches: 22. Germline CDR1 is MDHEN and CDR2 is SYDVKM.

The chain uses TRBV5-8 and TRBJ2-7; 7 bases align to TRBD1. The CDR3 covers 13 residues. Losses at the gene ends were 4 bases for V and 2 bases for J; bases not matched to a gene: 3. CDR1 is SGHTS and CDR2 is YDEGEE in the germline V gene. The CDR3 loop reads CASSKQGPYEQYF. The CDR3 bases are TGTGCCAGCAGCAAACAGGGGCCCTACGAGCAGTACTTC.

The chain is built from TRBV4-2 and TRBJ2-1, with 10 bases fitting TRBD2. V was pared by 8 bases and J by 15 bases, with 16 bases of the junction left unmatched. This CDR3 has 14 residues. Looked up from germline, CDR1 is LGHNA and CDR2 is YNFKEQ. DNA of the CDR3: TGTGCCAGCTCCCGGTCTAGCGGGGGTCCACGCCTGTTCTTC. This codes for CASSRSSGGPRLFF.

The rearrangement links TRBV10-3 to TRBJ2-3; D is possibly TRBD1 (5 bases). The CDR3 covers 16 residues. V was shortened by 8 bases and J by 7 bases, with 25 bases between the two germline ends. The V gene's germline CDR1 is ENHRY and CDR2 SYGVKD. This CDR3 reads CAIGASSILAQNTQYF. The CDR3 DNA is TGTGCCATCGGGGCTTCTTCAATATTGGCGCAGAATACGCAGTATTTT.

The rearrangement joins TRBV7-8 to TRBJ2-5; D gene ambiguous. The CDR3 spans 13 residues. V was trimmed by 2 bases and J by 2 bases, leaving 6 bases between them. The germline CDR1 and CDR2 sequences are SGHVS and FQNEAQ. CDR3 bases: TGTGCCAGCAGCTTAAGAGGTCAAGAGACCCAGTACTTC. This codes for CASSLRGQETQYF.

This chain connects TRBV2 to TRBJ2-7, with a weak D call TRBD1 (5 bases). The V gene's germline CDR1 is SNHLY and CDR2 FYNNEI. Between the trimmed V and J ends, which lost 6 bases and 1 base, there was a span of 16 bases. This CDR3 has 15 amino acids. The CDR3 DNA is TGTGCCAGCAGCAGGGAACGAGCCAGATCCTACGAGCAGTACTTC. Protein product: CASSRERARSYEQYF. Full variable domain (outside the CDR3, taken from reference TRBV2 and TRBJ2-7): EPEVTQTPSHQVTQMGQEVILRCVPISNHLYFYWYRQILGQKVEFLVSFYNNEISEKSEIFDDQFSVERPDGSNFTLKIRSTKLEDSAMYFCASSRERARSYEQYFGPGTRLTVT.

The chain couples TRBV7-9 to TRBJ1-5; the match to TRBD1 covers 11 bases. CDR1 and CDR2 from the germline V gene are SEHNR and FQNEAQ (reference sequence). The CDR3 loop spans 19 amino acids. J gave up 9 bases and V 5 bases, and 21 bases lay outside the gene matches. CDR3 sequence: CASSKGSRRDRGDLGPQHF. CDR3 nucleotides: TGTGCCAGCAGCAAGGGGTCCCGCCGGGACAGGGGGGACCTAGGGCCCCAGCATTTT.

V is TRBV4-3 and J is TRBJ1-6, with 7 nucleotides matching TRBD1. The germline gives CDR1 LGHNA, CDR2 YSLEER. The CDR3 runs 16 residues. V shed 1 base, J shed 8 bases, and the junction held 8 bases outside the gene matches. The CDR3 sequence: CASSQGFRGSDSPLHF. The DNA for the CDR3 is TGCGCCAGCAGCCAAGGGTTCAGGGGGAGTGATTCACCCCTCCACTTT.

The rearrangement joins TRBV7-2 to TRBJ1-5, with D uncertain. The V end was cut by 6 bases, the J end by 4 bases, with 16 bases between. CDR1 is SGHTA and CDR2 is FQGNSA in the germline V gene. The CDR3 extends over 15 amino acids. CDR3 sequence: CASRENEDWNQPQHF. The CDR3 bases are TGTGCCAGCAGGGAGAATGAGGACTGGAATCAGCCCCAGCATTTT.

The gene calls are TRBV27 and TRBJ2-7, with TRBD1 matching over 11 bases. The germline gives CDR1 MNHEY, CDR2 SMNVEV (reference sequence). The V and J ends lost 6 bases and 5 bases, in that order; junction bases with no gene match: 15. The CDR3 length is 17 residues. Written as DNA, the CDR3 is TGTGCCAGCAGCCACAAACCCGGACAGGGGGCAATGGACGAGCAGTACTTC. It specifies CASSHKPGQGAMDEQYF.

The V and J genes are TRBV6-5 and TRBJ2-7, with D maybe TRBD1 (6 bases). V was pared by 5 bases and J by 0 bases, with 11 bases between. The CDR3 totals 14 residues. Germline values: CDR1 MNHEY, CDR2 SVGAGI. CDR3 nucleotides: TGTGCCAGCAGTACGACAGGTCCCTCCTACGAGCAGTACTTC. It yields the protein CASSTTGPSYEQYF.

The CDR3 here is CASSSKLQTVVGAGGSYEQYF. Written as DNA, the CDR3 is TGTGCCAGCAGTTCTAAACTACAAACCGTTGTAGGGGCGGGAGGGTCCTACGAGCAGTACTTC. The V and J genes are TRBV28 and TRBJ2-7, with 9 nucleotides matching TRBD2. In germline, CDR1 is MDHEN, CDR2 SYDVKM. The CDR3 covers 21 residues. V gave up 4 bases and J gave up 1 base; unmatched junction bases: 23.

The rearrangement links TRBV7-9 to TRBJ2-1; possible D gene TRBD1, 5 bases. The V and J ends lost 3 bases and 12 bases respectively, with 9 bases between them. Germline CDR1 and CDR2: SEHNR and FQNEAQ (reference sequence). The CDR3 covers 11 residues. The CDR3 reads CASSFWQGQFF. As DNA, the CDR3 is TGTGCCAGCAGCTTCTGGCAGGGGCAGTTCTTC.

The chain uses TRBV6-5 and TRBJ2-7, with 8 bases fitting TRBD1. The CDR3 covers 14 residues. With 8 bases clipped from V and 4 bases from J, the junction kept 10 bases outside the gene matches. The germline V gene encodes CDR1 MNHEY and CDR2 SVGAGI. CDR3 residues: CASRLGQGFYEQYF. CDR3 bases: TGTGCCAGCCGGCTAGGACAGGGATTTTACGAGCAGTACTTC.

The CDR3 loop reads CAISQNKEMNTEAFF. CDR3 nucleotide sequence: TGTGCCATCAGTCAAAACAAGGAGATGAACACTGAAGCTTTCTTT. The chain carries TRBV10-3 and TRBJ1-1; D is undetermined. This CDR3 spans 15 amino acids. Germline CDR1 ENHRY, CDR2 SYGVKD. V lost 5 bases and J 0 bases, leaving 13 bases between the germline ends.

The V call is TRBV13, the J call TRBJ2-5, with D possibly matching TRBD1 (7 bases). Looked up from germline, CDR1 is PRHDT and CDR2 is FYEKMQ (reference sequence). The V end lost 5 bases, the J end lost 4 bases, and 14 bases lay between the germline ends. This CDR3 is built from 14 residues. The CDR3 region is CASSPRGAGETQYF. CDR3 nucleotides: TGTGCCAGCAGCCCCAGGGGGGCTGGAGAGACCCAGTACTTC.

The chain recombines TRBV14 with TRBJ1-1; D is ambiguous. V lost 0 bases and J 1 base, leaving 12 bases between the germline ends. CDR1 SGHDN and CDR2 FVKESK come from the germline V gene. CDR3 length: 16 residues. The CDR3 spells CASSQESLAANTEAFF. The CDR3 DNA reads TGTGCCAGCAGCCAAGAATCCCTGGCGGCGAACACTGAAGCTTTCTTT.

The CDR3 loop is CASSQDQGQAGQPQHF. The CDR3 bases are TGCGCCAGCAGCCAAGACCAAGGACAGGCTGGGCAGCCCCAGCATTTT. The rearrangement uses TRBV4-3 and TRBJ1-5, with 7 bases fitting TRBD1. Per germline, CDR1 LGHNA and CDR2 YSLEER. J was trimmed by 7 bases and V by 0 bases; bases with no gene match: 9. The CDR3 is 16 residues long.

The chain recombines TRBV5-8 with TRBJ1-1; weak D call: TRBD1 (5 bases). V was cut by 0 bases and J by 7 bases, with 10 bases left in between. Per the germline V gene, CDR1 is SGHTS and CDR2 is YDEGEE. The CDR3 covers 13 residues. CDR3 loop: CASSLALTVEAFF. Here the CDR3 DNA reads TGTGCCAGCAGCTTGGCCTTGACAGTTGAAGCTTTCTTT.

The DNA for the CDR3 is TGTGCCAGTACCTTAGCGGGAAGCACAGATACGCAGTATTTT. This encodes CASTLAGSTDTQYF. The J gene is TRBJ2-3, the V gene TRBV19; 8 nucleotides agree with TRBD2. The CDR3 sequence is 14 residues long. The junction had 3 bases not matched to a gene; V was cut back by 7 bases and J by 0 bases. CDR1 is LNHDA, CDR2 SQIVND, per germline (reference sequence).

The chain combines TRBV9 with TRBJ1-3; D ambiguous. Per germline, CDR1 SGDLS and CDR2 YYNGEE. Trimming cost V 0 bases and J 4 bases, with 11 bases left between them. The CDR3 has 15 residues. The CDR3 DNA sequence: TGTGCCAGCAGCGTAGGCGGGCTGGAGGGAAACACCATATATTTT. This encodes CASSVGGLEGNTIYF.

The rearrangement joins TRBV13 to TRBJ2-4; tentatively, D is TRBD2 (5 bases). V lost 3 bases and J 6 bases, leaving 12 bases between the germline ends. The V gene's germline CDR1 is PRHDT and CDR2 FYEKMQ (reference sequence). The CDR3 spans 14 residues. The CDR3 is CASSLRGWGNIQYF. CDR3 nucleotide sequence: TGTGCCAGCAGCTTGCGAGGGTGGGGAAACATTCAGTACTTC.

The chain recombines TRBV28 with TRBJ1-5; tentatively, D is TRBD1 (5 bases). Germline CDR1 is MDHEN and CDR2 is SYDVKM. The ends were cut back, 1 base at V and 2 bases at J, with 9 bases in the middle. The CDR3 runs to 15 residues. The CDR3 is CASSLFGAGNQPQHF. CDR3 coding DNA: TGTGCCAGCAGTTTATTTGGGGCAGGCAATCAGCCCCAGCATTTT.

The V call is TRBV25-1, the J call TRBJ2-5, with D unresolved. The germline V and J ends were trimmed by 6 bases and 5 bases, with 10 bases remaining between them. The germline V gene has CDR1 MGHDK and CDR2 SYGVNS. This CDR3 has 12 residues. The CDR3 DNA reads TGTGCCAGCAGGCCGGGTTTGGAGACCCAGTACTTC. Encoded protein: CASRPGLETQYF.

CDR3 DNA sequence: TGTGCCAGCACATATGACAGAAGAGATGGCTACACCTTC. This translates into CASTYDRRDGYTF. The rearrangement links TRBV28 to TRBJ1-2; possible D gene TRBD1, 5 bases. CDR1 is MDHEN, CDR2 SYDVKM, per germline. V dropped 7 bases and J dropped 6 bases, with 15 bases sitting between them. This CDR3 has 13 amino acids.

The chain uses TRBV4-1 and TRBJ1-1; TRBD1 matches 7 bases. The ends lost 6 bases at V and 3 bases at J; junction bases unmatched: 13. The CDR3 runs 16 residues. Germline-derived CDR1 and CDR2 are MGHRA and YSYEKL. DNA for the CDR3: TGCGCCAGCAGTCCTGACCGTAGGCAGGGGGACACTGAAGCTTTCTTT. Its translation is CASSPDRRQGDTEAFF.

The sample holds a few counts of this clone. CDR3 loop: CASSDPPGTDSSGNTIYF. The DNA of the CDR3 is TGTGCCAGCAGTGACCCGCCCGGGACAGACAGCTCTGGAAACACCATATATTTT. V is TRBV25-1 and J is TRBJ1-3; TRBD1 agrees at 7 bases. V gave up 3 bases and J gave up 0 bases; unmatched junction bases: 11. The CDR3 covers 18 residues. Germline assignment: CDR1 MGHDK and CDR2 SYGVNS.

The CDR3 DNA follows: TGCGCCAGCAGTGAGGAAGACCGGGACAGGGCCCACGAGCAGTACTTC. Its protein is CASSEEDRDRAHEQYF. This chain links TRBV10-1 with TRBJ2-7, with 9 bases lining up with TRBD1. Germline V gene lookup returns CDR1 WNHNN and CDR2 SYGVQD (reference sequence). The CDR3 spans 16 residues. V was pared by 2 bases and J by 5 bases, with 10 bases of the junction left unmatched.

This chain connects TRBV6-1 to TRBJ1-2, with 8 bases that match TRBD1. J was trimmed by 7 bases and V by 3 bases; bases with no gene match: 7. CDR3 length: 14 amino acids. Germline-derived CDR1 and CDR2 are MNHNS and SASEGT. CDR3 region: CASSDQDRAVGYTF. The CDR3, as DNA: TGTGCCAGCAGTGACCAGGACAGGGCGGTTGGCTACACCTTC.

The chain couples TRBV2 to TRBJ1-3; D may be TRBD1 (5 bases). The CDR3 sequence is 16 residues long. V was pared by 7 bases and J by 4 bases, with 20 bases between. CDR1 is SNHLY and CDR2 is FYNNEI in the germline V gene. CDR3 in DNA: TGTGCCAGCATGAGACAGCGAGTTCCCCACGGAAACACCATATATTTT. Protein sequence: CASMRQRVPHGNTIYF.